This TCR beta chain was sequenced for a study of cytomegalovirus exposure and HLA in healthy donors. Notes on this clone: Its antigen is not known.

The ends lost 3 bases at V and 4 bases at J; junction bases unmatched: 11. The CDR3 loop spans 16 amino acids. The germline V gene encodes CDR1 MNHNS and CDR2 SASEGT. Only in-frame clones appear in the TCRdb table, and some are missing; sequencing was by immunoSEQ multiplex PCR. The sample consists of a few hundred thousand clones, roughly 86% of them appearing once. Study conclusions and caveats: Reports showed the classifier diagnosing cytomegalovirus status with high specificity and sensitivity.

The genes are TRBV6-1 and TRBJ1-2; 7 bases agree with TRBD1. The sequenced sample was PBMCs. This sequence originates from a young man in good health and CMV-seronegative. Written as DNA, the CDR3 is TGTGCCAGCAGTGATCGGTATGCTAGACAGGGCTATGGCTACACCTTC. Protein product: CASSDRYARQGYGYTF.